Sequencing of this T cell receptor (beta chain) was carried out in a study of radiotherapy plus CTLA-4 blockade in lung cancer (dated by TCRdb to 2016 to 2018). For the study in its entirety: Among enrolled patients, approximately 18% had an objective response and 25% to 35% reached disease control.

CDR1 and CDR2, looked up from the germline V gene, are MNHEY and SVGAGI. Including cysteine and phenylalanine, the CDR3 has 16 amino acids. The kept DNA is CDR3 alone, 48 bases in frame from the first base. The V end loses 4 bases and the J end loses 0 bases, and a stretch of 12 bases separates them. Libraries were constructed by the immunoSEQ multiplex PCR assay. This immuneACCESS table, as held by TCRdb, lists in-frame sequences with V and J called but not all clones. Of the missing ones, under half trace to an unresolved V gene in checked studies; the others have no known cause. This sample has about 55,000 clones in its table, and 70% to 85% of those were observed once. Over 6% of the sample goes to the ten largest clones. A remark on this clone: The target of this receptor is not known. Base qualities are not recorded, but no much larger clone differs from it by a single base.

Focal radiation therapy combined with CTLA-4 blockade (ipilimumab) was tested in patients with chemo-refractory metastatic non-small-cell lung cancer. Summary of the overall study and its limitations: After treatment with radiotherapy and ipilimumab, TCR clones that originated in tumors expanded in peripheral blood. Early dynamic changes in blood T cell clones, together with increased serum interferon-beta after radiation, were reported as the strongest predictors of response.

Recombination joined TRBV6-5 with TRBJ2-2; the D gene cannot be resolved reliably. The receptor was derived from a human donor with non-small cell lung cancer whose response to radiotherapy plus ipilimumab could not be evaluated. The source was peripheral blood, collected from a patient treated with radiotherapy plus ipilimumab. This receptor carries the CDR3 CASSSPLAANTGELFF. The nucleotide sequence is TGTGCCAGCAGTTCCCCTCTCGCGGCGAACACCGGGGAGCTGTTTTTT.